The 28 T cell receptor beta chains below were found in one sample sequenced in a study of T cell responses to AZD1222 COVID-19 vaccine. The assay was immunoSEQ multiplex PCR, and TCRdb's table has in-frame clones only and misses some. The sample contains more than 95,000 clones, about 87% of which appear only once. The sample in question was peripheral blood, obtained on day 0 of AZD1222 vaccination. The receptors shown here come from an adult in good health.

Sample share makes this clone medium-sized. The chain couples TRBV24-1 to TRBJ2-6; D assignment may be TRBD1 or TRBD2 (5 bases each). The CDR3 covers 19 residues. Germline assignment: CDR1 KGHDR and CDR2 SFDVKD. V lost 3 bases and J lost 4, with 21 bases in between. CDR3 nucleotides: TGTGCCACCAGTGATCCTATTTTTGGTACGGGGCGAGGGGCCAACGTCCTGACTTTC. It is translated as CATSDPIFGTGRGANVLTF.

This clone was seen only a few times. This rearrangement joins TRBV7-3 to TRBJ1-1; D gene ambiguous. CDR3 size: 12 residues. Germline V CDR1 and CDR2: SGHTA, FQGTGA. The ends were cut back, 4 bases at V and 4 bases at J, with 7 bases in the middle. The CDR3 DNA reads as TGTGCCAGCAGCTCCCATGGCACTGAAGCTTTCTTT. Its translation is CASSSHGTEAFF.

The rearrangement joins TRBV5-5 to TRBJ1-1, with unresolved D. CDR1 is SGHKS and CDR2 is YYEKEE in the germline V gene (reference sequence). V was cut by 0 bases and J by 0 bases, with 6 bases left in between. There are 14 residues in the CDR3. The CDR3 loop is CASSLAHVNTEAFF. CDR3 nucleotides: TGTGCCAGCAGCTTGGCCCACGTGAACACTGAAGCTTTCTTT.

The chain has TRBV3-1 (or the pseudogene TRBV3-2) and TRBJ1-1; D not resolved. The length of the CDR3 is 15 residues. Trimming pared 4 bases from V and 4 bases from J, leaving 16 bases between. Germline assignment: CDR1 LGHDT and CDR2 YNNKEL (reference sequence). CDR3 protein: CASSPPPLGSTEAFF. CDR3 nucleotides: TGTGCCAGCAGCCCGCCCCCATTGGGTAGCACTGAAGCTTTCTTT.

The chain recombines TRBV27 with TRBJ1-5; D is unclear. V lost 3 bases and J 2 bases, leaving 8 bases between the germline ends. The CDR3 spans 14 residues. Looked up from germline, CDR1 is MNHEY and CDR2 is SMNVEV (reference sequence). The DNA for the CDR3 is TGTGCCAGCAGTTTCGGCCAGGGCAATCAGCCCCAGCATTTT. Translating gives CASSFGQGNQPQHF.

V usage is TRBV7-9 and J usage is TRBJ1-5; maybe TRBD1 (6 bases). The CDR3 spans 17 residues. Per the germline V gene, CDR1 is SEHNR and CDR2 is FQNEAQ (reference sequence). Trimming took 6 bases from V and 0 from J, leaving 18 bases between them. This CDR3 reads CASSSTQGQYSNQPQHF. The CDR3 bases are TGTGCCAGCAGTTCCACACAGGGCCAGTATAGCAATCAGCCCCAGCATTTT.

CDR3 sequence (DNA): TGTGCCAGCAGTTTAGGGGGGACTCAGCCCCAGCATTTT. Translation gives CASSLGGTQPQHF. The chain couples TRBV28 to TRBJ1-5; possibly TRBD1 for D (5 bases). Deletions cut 2 bases from V and 6 bases from J, with 8 bases between. CDR1 is MDHEN and CDR2 is SYDVKM in the germline V gene. The CDR3 length is 13 residues.

The CDR3 protein is CASSSRLAGEYEQYF. For the CDR3, the DNA is TGTGCCAGCAGCTCTCGACTAGCGGGGGAATACGAGCAGTACTTC. The chain recombines TRBV11-2 with TRBJ2-7; TRBD2 matches 12 bases. The CDR3 is made up of 15 amino acids. Germline-derived CDR1 and CDR2 are SGHAT and FQNNGV. The junction had 5 bases not matched to a gene; V was cut back by 4 bases and J by 4 bases.

This clone was seen only once. The genes are TRBV9 and TRBJ2-1; D possibly uses TRBD1 or TRBD2 (6 bases each). The CDR3 runs 15 residues. Germline loops: CDR1 SGDLS, CDR2 YYNGEE. Trimming pared 0 bases from V and 9 bases from J, leaving 16 bases between. For the CDR3, the DNA is TGTGCCAGCAGCGTAGTACGGGGGCCGTCGAGTGAGCAGTTCTTC. It specifies CASSVVRGPSSEQFF. The complete variable domain, with remaining parts taken from reference TRBV9 and TRBJ2-1, reads DSGVTQTPKHLITATGQRVTLRCSPRSGDLSVYWYQQSLDQGLQFLIQYYNGEERAKGNILERFSAQQFPDLHSELNLSSLELGDSALYFCASSVVRGPSSEQFFGPGTRLTVL.

This sequence joins TRBV20-1 and TRBJ2-5, with D hard to call. The length of the CDR3 is 11 residues. Germline assignment: CDR1 DFQATT and CDR2 SNEGSKA (reference sequence). Trimming removed 3 bases at V and 0 bases at J, with 2 bases between. CDR3: CSARYQETQYF. CDR3 coding DNA: TGCAGTGCTAGGTACCAAGAGACCCAGTACTTC.

Here the CDR3 reads CASSLDVNTEAFF. The CDR3 DNA follows: TGTGCCAGCAGCTTAGACGTCAACACTGAAGCTTTCTTT. V gene TRBV11-2 combines with J gene TRBJ1-1; D remains unclear. The CDR3 spans 13 residues. V lost 0 bases and J 2 bases, leaving 4 bases between the germline ends. In germline, CDR1 is SGHAT, CDR2 FQNNGV.

The chain links TRBV6-2 or TRBV6-3 to TRBJ2-2; 12 bases align to TRBD1. Trimming cost V 0 bases and J 8 bases; bases outside gene matches: 7. Germline V CDR1 and CDR2: MNHEY, SVGEGT. The CDR3 has 17 amino acids. CDR3 DNA sequence: TGTGCCAGCAGTTACTCGATCGTGGGACAGGGGGCTGGGGAGCTGTTTTTT. Its translation is CASSYSIVGQGAGELFF.

The V gene is TRBV11-2, the J gene TRBJ1-2; D is possibly TRBD1 (5 bases). The CDR3 spans 14 residues. The V end lost 2 bases, the J end lost 8 bases, and 15 bases lay between the germline ends. The V gene's germline CDR1 is SGHAT and CDR2 FQNNGV. Here the CDR3 DNA reads TGTGCCAGCAGCTTAAGGGGAATCGGCGACGGCTACACCTTC. Translating gives CASSLRGIGDGYTF.

The genes are TRBV2 and TRBJ2-7, with TRBD2 identical over 9 bases. Trimming took 7 bases from V and 5 from J; bases not matched to a gene: 9. There are 14 residues in the CDR3. Looked up from germline, CDR1 is SNHLY and CDR2 is FYNNEI. CDR3 in amino acids: CASIGGLAIHEQYF. The CDR3 nucleotides are TGTGCCAGCATCGGGGGACTAGCTATACACGAGCAGTACTTC.

The chain uses TRBV28 and TRBJ1-5, with no clear D. This CDR3 is built from 14 residues. V was trimmed by 2 bases and J by 6 bases, leaving 11 bases between them. Germline V gene sequence: CDR1 MDHEN, CDR2 SYDVKM. CDR3 DNA: TGTGCCAGCAGTTTAACGGGGATCGGTCAGCCCCAGCATTTT. Amino acids: CASSLTGIGQPQHF. Together with reference TRBV28 and TRBJ1-5, the CDR3 gives the full variable domain: DVKVTQSSRYLVKRTGEKVFLECVQDMDHENMFWYRQDPGLGLRLIYFSYDVKMKEKGDIPEGYSVSREKKERFSLILESASTNQTSMYLCASSLTGIGQPQHFGDGTRLSIL.

For this clone: Mismatch with germline at one junction end may stem from a read error. The chain combines TRBV7-2 with TRBJ2-7; the D gene is possibly TRBD2 (5 bases). The CDR3 spans 16 residues. Germline V CDR1 and CDR2: SGHTA, FQGNSA. The chain's CDR3 is CASSLVAPASSHEQYF. In nucleotides, the CDR3 is TGTGCCAGCAGCTTAGTGGCCCCGGCTAGCTCCCACGAGCAGTACTTC.

This clone showed up just once. The rearrangement joins TRBV6-2 or TRBV6-3 to TRBJ1-5; the match to TRBD1 covers 7 bases. Germline V gene lookup returns CDR1 MNHEY and CDR2 SVGEGT. This CDR3 comprises 13 residues. After removal of 5 bases from V and 9 bases from J, the junction contained 7 bases not matched to a gene. CDR3 bases: TGTGCCAGCAGTGACCCAGGGGGGAGGCCCCAGCATTTT. This gives the protein CASSDPGGRPQHF.

The chain couples TRBV4-3 to TRBJ2-1; TRBD2 aligns across 10 bases. The CDR3 loop spans 15 amino acids. With 2 bases clipped from V and 10 bases from J, the junction kept 8 bases outside the gene matches. CDR1 LGHNA and CDR2 YSLEER come from the germline V gene. CDR3 protein: CASSQTGLAAREQFF. The CDR3 DNA is TGCGCCAGCAGCCAAACAGGACTAGCGGCACGCGAGCAGTTCTTC.

The chain joins TRBV7-9 to TRBJ1-4; D not resolved. V lost 2 bases to trimming and J lost 8 bases, with 18 bases between them. Germline CDR1 and CDR2: SEHNR and FQNEAQ (reference sequence). The CDR3 is 16 residues long. The CDR3 DNA reads TGTGCCAGCAGCTTAATCTCGGTCCGGGGTGGGGAAAAACTGTTTTTT. It yields the protein CASSLISVRGGEKLFF.

This chain joins TRBV27 and TRBJ1-6; D perhaps matches TRBD1 (5 bases). This CDR3 has 14 amino acids. Germline CDR1 is MNHEY and CDR2 is SMNVEV (reference sequence). V was shortened by 2 bases and J by 5 bases, with 7 bases between the two germline ends. The CDR3 nucleotides read TGTGCCAGCAGTTTAGGGGGGGATAATTCACCCCTCCACTTT. Encoded protein: CASSLGGDNSPLHF.

This chain joins TRBV6-5 and TRBJ2-7; TRBD2 matches at 8 bases. V lost 2 bases and J lost 4; bases outside the gene matches: 4. Germline V gene data show CDR1 as MNHEY and CDR2 as SVGAGI. This CDR3 is 14 amino acids long. The CDR3 DNA reads TGTGCCAGCAGTTACGTTAGCGGGACGTACGAGCAGTACTTC. It yields the protein CASSYVSGTYEQYF.

This clone occurred once. CDR3 protein: CASSRDLPDTQYF. CDR3 DNA sequence: TGTGCCAGCAGCCGGGACTTACCAGATACGCAGTATTTT. The V and J genes are TRBV7-2 and TRBJ2-3; the D gene is possibly TRBD2 (6 bases). Germline V CDR1 and CDR2: SGHTA, FQGNSA. This CDR3 is built from 13 residues. V was clipped by 5 bases and J by 4 bases, with 10 bases between them.

The J gene is TRBJ1-1, the V gene TRBV4-3, with TRBD1 identical over 7 bases. This CDR3 is 14 amino acids long. V lost 1 base, J lost 3 bases, and 2 bases stayed unmatched. Germline V gene data show CDR1 as LGHNA and CDR2 as YSLEER. The CDR3 DNA reads TGCGCCAGCAGCCAAGCGACAGGGTACACTGAAGCTTTCTTT. Protein sequence: CASSQATGYTEAFF.

In this sample, this clone is medium-sized. The chain has TRBV25-1 and TRBJ2-7; TRBD1 aligns across 9 bases. The CDR3 loop spans 15 amino acids. Germline CDR1 and CDR2: MGHDK and SYGVNS. Trimming removed 3 bases from V and 5 bases from J; junction bases left unmatched: 8. The CDR3, as DNA: TGTGCCAGCAGTGACTTCCGGGACAGGGAGGACGAGCAGTACTTC. It specifies CASSDFRDREDEQYF.

Concerning this clone: This CDR3 is also generated by other DNA sequences in the sample. CDR3 coding DNA: TGTGCCAGCAGCTTATTTGCAGATACGCAGTATTTT. It encodes CASSLFADTQYF. This rearrangement joins TRBV7-2 to TRBJ2-3; D not certain. The CDR3 length is 12 residues. V was trimmed by 2 bases and J by 4 bases, leaving 4 bases between them. CDR1 and CDR2 (germline): SGHTA, FQGNSA. The full variable domain, rest sourced from reference TRBV7-2 and TRBJ2-3, is GAGVSQSPSNKVTEKGKDVELRCDPISGHTALYWYRQSLGQGLEFLIYFQGNSAPDKSGLPSDRFSAERTGGSVSTLTIQRTQQEDSAVYLCASSLFADTQYFGPGTRLTVL.

The chain recombines TRBV12-5 with TRBJ2-3; perhaps D is TRBD1 or TRBD2 (5 bases each). Germline CDR1 is LGHNT and CDR2 is FRNRAP. Trimming pared 7 bases from V and 6 bases from J, leaving 17 bases between. The CDR3 spans 14 residues. The CDR3 coding sequence is TGTGCTAGTGCCCGGGACGCCGGTCAGGATACGCAGTATTTT. Its translation is CASARDAGQDTQYF.

This clone was seen just once. The genes are TRBV28 and TRBJ1-2; no reliable D call. The CDR3 is 17 residues long. V dropped 2 bases and J dropped 4 bases, with 20 bases sitting between them. From germline, CDR1 is MDHEN and CDR2 SYDVKM. The CDR3 is CASSLTQSWGQIYGYTF. The CDR3 bases are TGTGCCAGCAGTTTAACACAGTCGTGGGGTCAGATCTATGGCTACACCTTC.

This chain connects TRBV29-1 to TRBJ2-2; possible D gene TRBD1, 6 bases. Germline V lookup: CDR1 SQVTM, CDR2 ANQGSEA. V gave up 3 bases and J gave up 4 bases, with 15 bases separating them. The CDR3 totals 15 residues. The CDR3 nucleotides are TGCAGCGTTGATCCACCGGGACACCGCACCGGGGAGCTGTTTTTT. This encodes CSVDPPGHRTGELFF.